This T cell receptor beta chain is drawn from a study of human T cells and chemical hapten exposure. Time point meaning: patch test 1, 2 weeks after DPC sensitization. Treatment specified: therapeutic diphenylcyclopropenone sensitization with weekly scalp DPC. There are a few counts of this clonotype. In germline, CDR1 is LNHDA, CDR2 SQIVND (reference sequence). This CDR3 has 14 residues. V was shortened by 4 bases and J by 5 bases, with 14 bases between the two germline ends. TCRdb re-called the RACE reads through MiXCR, storing one row per CDR3 protein. This sample has tens of thousands of distinct CDR3 sequences, with 10% to 15% found just once.

The chain carries TRBV19 and TRBJ1-2, with D hard to call. This clonotype was obtained from a woman in her sixties with alopecia areata. Some clones in this sample may be carry-over from other donors' samples. The sequenced sample was whole blood, obtained in connection with sensitization to the hapten diphenylcyclopropenone (DPC). The CDR3 loop is CASSTTLNSYGYTF. The CDR3 DNA reads as TGTGCCAGTAGTACGACCCTCAACAGTTATGGCTACACCTTC.